This T cell receptor (beta chain) came from a study of neurological immune-mediated disorders. By 5'RACE with 10-nucleotide random UMIs, the cDNA was made. TCRdb called the 5' RACE reads again in MiXCR, with one record for every CDR3 protein. This sample has about 84,000 distinct CDR3 sequences, with around 4% found just once. Study-level results: Because no CDR3 amino acid sequences were shared across subjects by expanded clones, private repertoires were suggested in all groups. One related-CDR3 cluster, found by phylogenetic grouping, held repertoires of 18 of 34 multiple sclerosis patients and is a possible signature.

The CDR3 covers 14 residues. Trimming took 1 base from V and 6 from J, leaving 13 bases between them. Germline V gene data show CDR1 as SGHRS and CDR2 as YFSETQ. This clonotype was picked up many times. What it binds is unknown. The time point was: longitudinal time-point 3. The unsorted libraries were produced from 2 million PBMCs held at -80 C. The sequenced sample consisted of PBMCs. The V call is TRBV5-1, the J call TRBJ2-5; possibly TRBD1 for D (5 bases). The receptor was isolated from a woman aged 60-70 years with multiple sclerosis. CDR3 coding DNA: TGCGCCAGCAGCTTGCGGGCAGGGTACCAGACCCAGTACTTC. Amino acids: CASSLRAGYQTQYF.